This T cell receptor beta chain was retrieved from a study of T cells in localized non-small cell lung cancer. Profiled with immunoSEQ multiplex PCR; TCRdb holds only in-frame clones, not every one. The sample yields 3,000 to 3,500 clones, around 47% seen once. Notes on this clone: Its antigen is still unknown.

General observations from the study: Uninvolved neighboring lung showed the greatest T cell clonality, exceeding tumor.

The clonotype comes from a woman aged 18 to 55 with stage I lung adenocarcinoma. The source was lymph node tissue, collected before any cancer treatment.

CDR3 residues: CASSPKGGDYEQYF. CDR3 DNA: TGTGCCAGCTCACCAAAGGGGGGCGACTACGAGCAGTACTTC. V gene TRBV18 combines with J gene TRBJ2-7; D possibly uses TRBD1 or TRBD2 (6 bases each). With 2 bases removed from V and 3 bases from J, the gap between germline ends came to 11 bases. Germline CDR1 is KGHSH and CDR2 is LQKENI. This CDR3 comprises 14 residues.